This T cell receptor beta chain is drawn from a study of regulatory dendritic cells for organ transplantation. Germline assignment: CDR1 SEHNR and CDR2 FQNEAQ (reference sequence). V shed 4 bases and J 7 bases; nucleotides not matched to a gene: 9. This CDR3 has 14 amino acids. TCRdb's table, derived via immunoSEQ multiplex PCR, lists solely in-frame clones and lacks some. The sample lists over 8,500 clones, approximately 70% occurring once. The origin of this receptor is a human donor in good health. The sample consisted of memory CD8+ T cells from blood. Subset here: CD45RO+ memory T cells. This chain connects TRBV7-9 to TRBJ1-2; 7 nucleotides align to TRBD1. The CDR3 DNA sequence: TGTGCCAGCAGCTATAACAGGGGCAACGGTGGCTACACCTTC. Protein: CASSYNRGNGGYTF.